The T cell receptor beta chain under discussion was sequenced for a study of cytomegalovirus exposure and HLA in healthy donors. General study results and limits: Cytomegalovirus-associated status was assigned to around 160 TCR beta chains.

This CDR3 has 17 residues. CDR1 and CDR2 from the germline V gene are SGHTA and FQGNSA. V lost 5 bases, J lost 4 bases, and 23 bases lay in between. Method: immunoSEQ multiplex PCR; TCRdb's copy keeps in-frame clones and lacks some. The table shows some 110,000 clones, with approximately 90% occurring only once. As to this clone: Its antigen is undetermined.

The donors belonged to the approximately 120-subject validation cohort, separate from the roughly 600-subject first cohort. This TCR came from a man between 18 and 29 years old in good health and CMV-seropositive. The source material was PBMCs. V and J are TRBV7-2 and TRBJ1-1; the D gene is possibly TRBD1 (6 bases). The CDR3 protein is CASSVPGHPISGTEAFF. The CDR3 DNA is TGTGCCAGCAGCGTACCGGGACACCCCATTTCGGGCACTGAAGCTTTCTTT.